The 8 T cell receptor beta chains reported below all come from one sample, sequenced in a study of OX40 agonist ivuxolimab in advanced cancers. The library was obtained by the immunoSEQ multiplex PCR assay. As stored in TCRdb, this immuneACCESS dataset retains in-frame rearrangements with V and J assigned. A fraction of the clones does not appear; measured against another copy, unresolved V genes explain less than half of the discrepancy, and the remainder lacks a known reason. The sample yields 30,000 to 40,000 clones; 92% were counted once. Of the sample, around 20% falls within the top ten clones. Sequencing was performed on CD4+ or CD8+ T cells sorted from blood, taken in a trial of the OX40 agonist ivuxolimab. The receptors come from an adult with an advanced solid tumor such as melanoma, head and neck, liver or kidney cancer.

CDR3 nucleotide sequence: TGTGCCAGCAGCTTATTACAGGGACAAATGAACACTGAAGCTTTCTTT. Protein: CASSLLQGQMNTEAFF. The chain links TRBV7-8 to TRBJ1-1; perhaps TRBD1 as D (6 bases). The CDR3 has 16 residues. Per the germline V gene, CDR1 is SGHVS and CDR2 is FQNEAQ. V was pared by 2 bases and J by 0 bases, with 13 bases between.

The rearrangement uses TRBV5-1 and TRBJ2-1, with D possibly called TRBD1 or TRBD2 (5 bases each). V was pared by 0 bases and J by 5 bases, with 12 bases between. This CDR3 has 15 residues. Germline V gives CDR1 SGHRS, CDR2 YFSETQ. CDR3 bases: TGCGCCAGCAGCTTGGTAGGGGCGGGTAACAATGAGCAGTTCTTC. Its translation: CASSLVGAGNNEQFF.

The rearrangement uses TRBV5-6 and TRBJ2-5, with 7 bases lining up with TRBD1. Germline V gene data show CDR1 as SGHDT and CDR2 as YYEEEE. V lost 1 base to trimming and J lost 5 bases; unmatched junction nucleotides: 2. This CDR3 spans 13 amino acids. The CDR3 DNA reads TGTGCCAGCAGCTTGTCCAGGGGGGAGACCCAGTACTTC. Protein: CASSLSRGETQYF.

The chain is built from TRBV7-2 and TRBJ1-1; a weak D match, TRBD1 (5 bases). This CDR3 spans 14 amino acids. Looked up from germline, CDR1 is SGHTA and CDR2 is FQGNSA. V lost 4 bases, J lost 0 bases, and 9 bases lay in between. The CDR3 loop is CASSWGRLNTEAFF. DNA of the CDR3: TGTGCCAGCAGCTGGGGACGGTTGAACACTGAAGCTTTCTTT.

V and J are TRBV5-1 and TRBJ2-1; 15 nucleotides match TRBD2. The CDR3 is 15 residues long. Trimming took 4 bases from V and 7 from J; bases not matched to a gene: 3. In germline, CDR1 is SGHRS, CDR2 YFSETQ. The CDR3 loop reads CASSTGLAGGNEQFF. The CDR3 nucleotides read TGCGCCAGCAGCACGGGACTAGCGGGAGGTAATGAGCAGTTCTTC.

This rearrangement joins TRBV27 to TRBJ2-7, with D uncertain. This CDR3 is built from 13 residues. With 4 bases removed from V and 0 bases from J, the gap between germline ends came to 7 bases. CDR1 and CDR2 from the germline V gene are MNHEY and SMNVEV (reference sequence). The CDR3 spells CASSSGNSYEQYF. The CDR3 coding sequence is TGTGCCAGCAGTTCTGGCAACTCCTACGAGCAGTACTTC.

The DNA for the CDR3 is TGTGCCAGCTCACCTCTTAGCGGGAGCTGGGAGACCCAGTACTTC. Residues: CASSPLSGSWETQYF. V gene TRBV18 combines with J gene TRBJ2-5; TRBD2 agrees at 9 bases. The CDR3 is 15 residues long. The germline V gene encodes CDR1 KGHSH and CDR2 LQKENI. The V gene end was trimmed by 3 bases and the J gene end by 5 bases; junction bases not matched to a gene: 7. Drawing the rest from reference TRBV18 and TRBJ2-5, the complete variable domain is NAGVMQNPRHLVRRRGQEARLRCSPMKGHSHVYWYRQLPEEGLKFMVYLQKENIIDESGMPKERFSAEFPKEGPSILRIQQVVRGDSAAYFCASSPLSGSWETQYFGPGTRLLVL.

This chain joins TRBV21-1 and TRBJ2-7; the table gives TRBD1 as D, unverified against the DNA. TRBV21-1 is classified as a pseudogene. The CDR3 runs to 15 residues. The DNA of the CDR3 is TGTGCCCGGTCGTGCAGGGGATGGAGGTCCTACGAGCAGTACTTC. Encoded protein: CARSCRGWRSYEQYF.